The 31 T cell receptor beta chains in this list originate from one sample, sequenced in a study of blood T cell repertoires in COVID-19. Data came from immunoSEQ multiplex PCR; TCRdb stores just in-frame clones and leaves some out. The sample includes roughly 280,000 clones, 75% to 90% of them seen just once. Sample: peripheral blood. The receptors originated from a man aged 25-45 years with active or convalescent COVID-19.

This sequence joins TRBV18 and TRBJ2-3, with TRBD2 matching 14 bases. The germline V gene encodes CDR1 KGHSH and CDR2 LQKENI. With V trimmed by 2 bases and J by 5 bases, 6 bases remained unmatched. The CDR3 has 17 amino acids. CDR3 region: CASSPTGLAGGGDTQYF. The CDR3 DNA is TGTGCCAGCTCACCAACTGGACTAGCGGGGGGAGGAGATACGCAGTATTTT. Using reference TRBV18 and TRBJ2-3 for the parts outside the CDR3, the full variable domain is NAGVMQNPRHLVRRRGQEARLRCSPMKGHSHVYWYRQLPEEGLKFMVYLQKENIIDESGMPKERFSAEFPKEGPSILRIQQVVRGDSAAYFCASSPTGLAGGGDTQYFGPGTRLTVL.

This clone was observed a handful of times. The rearrangement uses TRBV4-1 and TRBJ1-2; D is unclear. V gave up 0 bases and J gave up 4 bases, with 15 bases separating them. Per the germline V gene, CDR1 is MGHRA and CDR2 is YSYEKL. There are 16 residues in the CDR3. The CDR3 coding sequence is TGCGCCAGCAGCCAAGATGCGTCAGGTGGCGTCTATGGCTACACCTTC. Translating it yields CASSQDASGGVYGYTF.

The chain links TRBV19 to TRBJ1-2, with 11 positions matching TRBD1. V trimming: 5 bases; J trimming: 6 bases; junction bases outside the gene matches: 8. The germline V gene has CDR1 LNHDA and CDR2 SQIVND (reference sequence). The CDR3 totals 15 residues. The CDR3 bases are TGTGCCAGTAGTTACTGGACAGGGGGCGAAAATGGCTACACCTTC. Encoded protein: CASSYWTGGENGYTF.

The V and J genes are TRBV5-4 and TRBJ2-3; 7 nucleotides match TRBD2. Germline CDR1 and CDR2: SGHNT and YYREEE (reference sequence). With 4 bases clipped from V and 2 bases from J, the junction kept 4 bases outside the gene matches. This CDR3 is 14 amino acids long. CDR3 amino acids: CASSRGDYTDTQYF. The CDR3 DNA is TGTGCCAGCAGCCGAGGGGACTACACAGATACGCAGTATTTT.

The gene calls are TRBV7-9 and TRBJ2-5; 10 bases match TRBD2. The CDR3 is 17 amino acids. J was trimmed by 3 bases and V by 1 base; bases with no gene match: 8. Germline V gene lookup returns CDR1 SEHNR and CDR2 FQNEAQ (reference sequence). The CDR3: CASSLVGRLAGEETQYF. For the CDR3, the DNA is TGTGCCAGCAGCTTAGTTGGTCGGCTAGCGGGGGAAGAGACCCAGTACTTC. The variable domain in full, completed from reference TRBV7-9 and TRBJ2-5, reads DTGVSQNPRHKITKRGQNVTFRCDPISEHNRLYWYRQTLGQGPEFLTYFQNEAQLEKSRLLSDRFSAERPKGSFSTLEIQRTEQGDSAMYLCASSLVGRLAGEETQYFGPGTRLLVL.

This clone was counted once. This chain joins TRBV11-3 and TRBJ2-1; maybe TRBD2 (7 bases). Trimming cost V 4 bases and J 8 bases, with 18 bases left between them. CDR3 length equals 15 residues. The germline V gene has CDR1 SGHNT and CDR2 YENEEA. The CDR3 nucleotides are TGTGCCAGCAGCTCGCAGACAGGACGGGGGGATGAGCAGTTCTTC. The encoded protein is CASSSQTGRGDEQFF.

This clone was recorded once. This sequence joins TRBV20-1 and TRBJ1-2, with D possibly being TRBD1 (6 bases). V was shortened by 3 bases and J by 4 bases, with 12 bases between the two germline ends. Looked up from germline, CDR1 is DFQATT and CDR2 is SNEGSKA (reference sequence). CDR3 size: 13 residues. The CDR3 sequence is CSASPQGIYGYTF. Here the CDR3 DNA reads TGCAGTGCTAGTCCACAGGGTATCTATGGCTACACCTTC.

CDR3: CASSLLLEGQDNEQFF. The CDR3 DNA reads TGTGCCAGCAGTTTACTACTTGAGGGACAAGACAATGAGCAGTTCTTC. The chain recombines TRBV27 with TRBJ2-1; maybe TRBD1 (6 bases). Trimming pared 2 bases from V and 5 bases from J, leaving 16 bases between. Germline CDR1 and CDR2: MNHEY and SMNVEV (reference sequence). The CDR3 contains 16 residues.

This chain links TRBV5-5 with TRBJ2-1; D is possibly TRBD2 (6 bases). This CDR3 spans 16 amino acids. V was trimmed by 1 base and J by 1 base, leaving 12 bases between them. Germline V lookup: CDR1 SGHKS, CDR2 YYEKEE (reference sequence). Written as DNA, the CDR3 is TGTGCCAGCAGCTTGCAGACTAGAAGTTCCTACAATGAGCAGTTCTTC. Translation gives CASSLQTRSSYNEQFF. Combining the CDR3 with reference TRBV5-5 and TRBJ2-1 gives the whole variable domain DAGVTQSPTHLIKTRGQQVTLRCSPISGHKSVSWYQQVLGQGPQFIFQYYEKEERGRGNFPDRFSARQFPNYSSELNVNALLLGDSALYLCASSLQTRSSYNEQFFGPGTRLTVL.

This CDR3 reads CASSRTGGGNQPQHF. The CDR3 DNA is TGTGCCAGCAGTAGGACAGGGGGCGGCAATCAGCCCCAGCATTTT. The chain joins TRBV6-5 to TRBJ1-5, with 11 bases fitting TRBD1. CDR3 length equals 15 residues. J gave up 2 bases and V 5 bases, and 2 bases lay outside the gene matches. In germline, CDR1 is MNHEY, CDR2 SVGAGI.

The genes are TRBV7-9 and TRBJ1-6; 10 positions match TRBD1. The CDR3 is made up of 15 amino acids. Germline CDR1 is SEHNR and CDR2 is FQNEAQ (reference sequence). V lost 5 bases, J lost 7 bases, and 5 bases stayed unmatched. The CDR3 sequence is CASSAPGQGNSPLHF. CDR3 in DNA: TGTGCCAGCAGCGCGCCGGGACAGGGGAATTCACCCCTCCACTTT.

This clone was detected only once. Other DNA sequences of this sample code for an identical CDR3. This chain joins TRBV15 and TRBJ2-7; D is unresolved. The CDR3 consists of 13 residues. Trimming removed 0 bases at V and 4 bases at J, with 7 bases between. Looked up from germline, CDR1 is LNHNV and CDR2 is YYDKDF (reference sequence). The CDR3 sequence: CATSRDPSYEQYF. As DNA, the CDR3 is TGTGCCACCAGCAGAGATCCTTCTTACGAGCAGTACTTC.

The chain combines TRBV6-5 with TRBJ2-1, with D tentatively TRBD1 (5 bases). This CDR3 is 15 amino acids long. The germline V gene encodes CDR1 MNHEY and CDR2 SVGAGI. V lost 2 bases and J 10 bases, leaving 18 bases between the germline ends. The CDR3 DNA sequence: TGTGCCAGCAGTTACGCTTCCCCTGACAGACCCGAGCAGTTCTTC. It yields the protein CASSYASPDRPEQFF.

The CDR3 sequence is CASSASGGALNEQFF. Here the CDR3 DNA reads TGCGCCAGCAGCGCTAGCGGGGGGGCTCTTAATGAGCAGTTCTTC. This chain uses TRBV5-1 with TRBJ2-1; the match to TRBD2 covers 12 bases. Trimming cost V 4 bases and J 7 bases; bases outside gene matches: 6. CDR1 and CDR2 (germline): SGHRS, YFSETQ. The CDR3 has 15 residues.

This rearrangement joins TRBV12-3 or TRBV12-4 to TRBJ1-5; the D is unclear. Trimming left V 4 bases short and J 5 bases short, with 9 bases between. This CDR3 spans 13 amino acids. The CDR3 protein is CASSSREYQPQHF. DNA for the CDR3: TGTGCCAGCAGTTCGCGTGAATATCAGCCCCAGCATTTT.

The V gene is TRBV2, the J gene TRBJ2-5; the D is unclear. V dropped 1 base and J dropped 2 bases, with 11 bases sitting between them. Looked up from germline, CDR1 is SNHLY and CDR2 is FYNNEI. The CDR3 totals 15 residues. CDR3 region: CASSEGYRDQETQYF. As DNA, the CDR3 is TGTGCCAGCAGTGAAGGGTATCGAGATCAAGAGACCCAGTACTTC.

The chain has TRBV7-2 and TRBJ1-2; D is uncertain. Deletions cut 7 bases from V and 0 bases from J, with 12 bases between. The germline gives CDR1 SGHTA, CDR2 FQGNSA. This CDR3 is built from 14 residues. The CDR3 nucleotides read TGTGCCAGCACCGGGTCGCGAGCTAACTATGGCTACACCTTC. Encoded protein: CASTGSRANYGYTF.

The chain has TRBV6-6 and TRBJ1-1; D may be TRBD1 (5 bases). Germline V gene lookup returns CDR1 MNHNY and CDR2 SVGAGI (reference sequence). This CDR3 has 17 amino acids. V lost 5 bases and J lost 1, with 20 bases in between. The CDR3 nucleotides read TGTGCCAGCAGTCGACCATTTTCGACAGCCAAGAACACTGAAGCTTTCTTT. This gives the protein CASSRPFSTAKNTEAFF.

The CDR3 here is CASSYIREAGYNEQFF. The CDR3 DNA reads as TGTGCCAGCAGTTACATTAGGGAAGCGGGGTACAATGAGCAGTTCTTC. This chain uses TRBV6-5 with TRBJ2-1; 7 nucleotides align to TRBD2. This CDR3 region has 16 residues. The germline gives CDR1 MNHEY, CDR2 SVGAGI. Trimming at V came to 2 bases and at J to 4 bases, leaving 8 bases not matched to a gene.

CDR3: CASSVTAGGRQETQYF. The CDR3 DNA sequence: TGTGCCAGCAGCGTAACAGCGGGGGGGCGACAAGAGACCCAGTACTTC. The chain couples TRBV9 to TRBJ2-5, with TRBD2 matching over 10 bases. The CDR3 is made up of 16 amino acids. J lost 2 bases, V lost 1 base, and 5 bases had no gene match. Germline values: CDR1 SGDLS, CDR2 YYNGEE.

The rearrangement links TRBV13 to TRBJ2-3; 7 bases align to TRBD1. Losses at the gene ends were 0 bases for V and 0 bases for J; bases not matched to a gene: 0. The germline V gene has CDR1 PRHDT and CDR2 FYEKMQ (reference sequence). CDR3 length: 15 amino acids. CDR3 region: CASSLGTGSTDTQYF. The CDR3 DNA follows: TGTGCCAGCAGCTTAGGGACAGGGAGCACAGATACGCAGTATTTT.

This clone was seen a single time. This rearrangement joins TRBV19 to TRBJ2-7; 9 bases match TRBD1. This CDR3 comprises 15 residues. V trimming: 4 bases; J trimming: 4 bases; junction bases outside the gene matches: 8. CDR1 and CDR2 (germline): LNHDA, SQIVND (reference sequence). CDR3 bases: TGTGCCAGTAGTACACAACAGGGGGCGCTTTACGAGCAGTACTTC. Translating it yields CASSTQQGALYEQYF.

This clone has more than one count but fewer than ten. The rearrangement uses TRBV4-1 and TRBJ1-5; 10 nucleotides line up with TRBD1. The CDR3 length is 17 residues. The V and J ends lost 4 bases and 6 bases, in that order; junction bases with no gene match: 12. Germline V lookup: CDR1 MGHRA, CDR2 YSYEKL. The DNA of the CDR3 is TGCGCCAGCAGCCTAAAACCCAAAGGGACAGGGGTTCAGCCCCAGCATTTT. Encoded protein: CASSLKPKGTGVQPQHF.

V and J are TRBV2 and TRBJ2-2, with TRBD2 matching 7 bases. The germline V gene has CDR1 SNHLY and CDR2 FYNNEI. CDR3 length equals 15 residues. With 3 bases clipped from V and 4 bases from J, the junction kept 5 bases outside the gene matches. The CDR3 DNA follows: TGTGCCAGCAGTGAGTCAGCGGGGTTCACCGGGGAGCTGTTTTTT. This gives the protein CASSESAGFTGELFF. The entire variable domain, with the rest obtained from reference TRBV2 and TRBJ2-2, is as follows: EPEVTQTPSHQVTQMGQEVILRCVPISNHLYFYWYRQILGQKVEFLVSFYNNEISEKSEIFDDQFSVERPDGSNFTLKIRSTKLEDSAMYFCASSESAGFTGELFFGEGSRLTVL.

The V gene is TRBV23-1, the J gene TRBJ1-2, with TRBD1 as a possible D gene (5 bases). TRBV23-1 is sorted into the ORF group, with uncertain function. V was shortened by 4 bases and J by 2 bases, with 14 bases between the two germline ends. There are 15 residues in the CDR3. CDR3 protein: CASSRRTLINYGYTF. CDR3 in DNA: TGCGCCAGCAGTCGTAGGACACTAATAAACTATGGCTACACCTTC.

The V and J genes are TRBV18 and TRBJ1-2; the match to TRBD1 covers 8 bases. With 3 bases clipped from V and 5 bases from J, the junction kept 8 bases outside the gene matches. This CDR3 is 15 amino acids long. Germline loops: CDR1 KGHSH, CDR2 LQKENI. The CDR3 here is CASSPDRALGYGYTF. CDR3 nucleotide sequence: TGTGCCAGCTCACCGGACAGGGCCTTAGGGTATGGCTACACCTTC.

This rearrangement joins TRBV5-6 to TRBJ2-1; D is ambiguous. Trimming stripped 2 bases from V and 9 bases from J, with 6 bases between. The CDR3 consists of 11 residues. Germline V lookup: CDR1 SGHDT, CDR2 YYEEEE. DNA of the CDR3: TGTGCCAGCAGCTTCTTCGGTGAGCAGTTCTTC. Its protein is CASSFFGEQFF.

This clone has a handful of counts. V usage is TRBV19 and J usage is TRBJ2-2, with D uncertain. This CDR3 comprises 12 residues. Trimming removed 5 bases at V and 6 bases at J, with 7 bases between. Germline lookup yields CDR1 LNHDA and CDR2 SQIVND (reference sequence). CDR3 sequence reads: CASSLSAGELFF. The CDR3 region has the DNA TGTGCCAGTAGTCTTTCGGCCGGGGAGCTGTTTTTT.

The chain joins TRBV7-9 to TRBJ1-2; D not certain. The CDR3 totals 15 residues. Germline CDR1 reads SEHNR; CDR2 reads FQNEAQ (reference sequence). Trimming shortened V by 1 base and J by 7 bases, and 16 bases separated the two germline ends. CDR3 DNA sequence: TGTGCCAGCAGCTTAGAGGTGGATACACTAAGTGGCTACACCTTC. Residues: CASSLEVDTLSGYTF.

The chain employs TRBV7-9 and TRBJ1-1; possibly TRBD1 for D (5 bases). The CDR3 consists of 15 residues. CDR1 SEHNR and CDR2 FQNEAQ come from the germline V gene (reference sequence). V was clipped by 0 bases and J by 3 bases, with 11 bases between them. CDR3 sequence reads: CASSLARGFDTEAFF. CDR3 DNA: TGTGCCAGCAGCTTAGCTCGGGGGTTTGACACTGAAGCTTTCTTT.

The count of this clone is one. V and J are TRBV6-2 or TRBV6-3 and TRBJ2-7, with TRBD1 matching over 7 bases. Germline V gene data show CDR1 as MNHEY and CDR2 as SVGEGT. CDR3 length: 15 residues. The ends lost 3 bases at V and 2 bases at J; junction bases unmatched: 7. The CDR3 spells CASSYSGTATYEQYF. CDR3 DNA sequence: TGTGCCAGCAGTTATTCAGGGACAGCCACCTACGAGCAGTACTTC.